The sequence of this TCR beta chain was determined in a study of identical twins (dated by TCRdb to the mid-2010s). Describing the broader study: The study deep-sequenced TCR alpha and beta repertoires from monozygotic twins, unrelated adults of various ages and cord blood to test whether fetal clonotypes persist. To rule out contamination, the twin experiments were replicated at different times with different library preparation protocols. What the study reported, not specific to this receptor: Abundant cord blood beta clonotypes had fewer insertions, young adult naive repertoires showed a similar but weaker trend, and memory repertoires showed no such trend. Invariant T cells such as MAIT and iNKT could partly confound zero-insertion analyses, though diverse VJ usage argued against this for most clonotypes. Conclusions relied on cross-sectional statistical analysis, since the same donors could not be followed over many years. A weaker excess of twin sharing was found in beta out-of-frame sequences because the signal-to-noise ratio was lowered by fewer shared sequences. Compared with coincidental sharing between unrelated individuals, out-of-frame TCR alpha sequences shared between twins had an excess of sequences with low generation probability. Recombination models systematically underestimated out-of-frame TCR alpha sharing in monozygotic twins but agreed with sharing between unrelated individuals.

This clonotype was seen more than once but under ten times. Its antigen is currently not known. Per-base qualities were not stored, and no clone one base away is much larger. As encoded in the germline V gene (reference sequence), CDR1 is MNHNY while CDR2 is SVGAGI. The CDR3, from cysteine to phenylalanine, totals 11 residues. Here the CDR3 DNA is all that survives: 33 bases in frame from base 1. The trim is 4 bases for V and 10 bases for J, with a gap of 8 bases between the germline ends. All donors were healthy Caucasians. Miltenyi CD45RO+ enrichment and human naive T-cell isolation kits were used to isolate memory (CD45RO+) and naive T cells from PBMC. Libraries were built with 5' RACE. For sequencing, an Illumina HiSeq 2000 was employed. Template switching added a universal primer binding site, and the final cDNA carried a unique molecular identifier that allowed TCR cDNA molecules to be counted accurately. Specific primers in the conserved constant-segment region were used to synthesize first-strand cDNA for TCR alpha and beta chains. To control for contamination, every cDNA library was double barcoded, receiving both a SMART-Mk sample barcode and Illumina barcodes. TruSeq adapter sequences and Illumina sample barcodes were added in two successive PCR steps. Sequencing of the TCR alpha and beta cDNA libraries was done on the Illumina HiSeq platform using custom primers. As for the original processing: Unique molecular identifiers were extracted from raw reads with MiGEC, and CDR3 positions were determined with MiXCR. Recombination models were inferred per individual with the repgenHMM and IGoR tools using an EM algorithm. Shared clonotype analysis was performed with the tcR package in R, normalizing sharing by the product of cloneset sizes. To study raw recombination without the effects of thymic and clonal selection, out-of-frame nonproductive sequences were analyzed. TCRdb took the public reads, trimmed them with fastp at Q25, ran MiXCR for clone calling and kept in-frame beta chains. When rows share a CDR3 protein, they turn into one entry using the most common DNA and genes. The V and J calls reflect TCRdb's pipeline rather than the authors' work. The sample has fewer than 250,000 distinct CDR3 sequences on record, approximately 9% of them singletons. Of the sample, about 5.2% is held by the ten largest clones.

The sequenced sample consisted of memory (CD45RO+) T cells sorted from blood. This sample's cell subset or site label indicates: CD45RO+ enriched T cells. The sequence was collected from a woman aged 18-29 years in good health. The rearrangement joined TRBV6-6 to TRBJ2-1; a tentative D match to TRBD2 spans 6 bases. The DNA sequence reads TGTGCCAGCAGTTTCGGACTAGAGCAGTTCTTC. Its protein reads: CASSFGLEQFF.